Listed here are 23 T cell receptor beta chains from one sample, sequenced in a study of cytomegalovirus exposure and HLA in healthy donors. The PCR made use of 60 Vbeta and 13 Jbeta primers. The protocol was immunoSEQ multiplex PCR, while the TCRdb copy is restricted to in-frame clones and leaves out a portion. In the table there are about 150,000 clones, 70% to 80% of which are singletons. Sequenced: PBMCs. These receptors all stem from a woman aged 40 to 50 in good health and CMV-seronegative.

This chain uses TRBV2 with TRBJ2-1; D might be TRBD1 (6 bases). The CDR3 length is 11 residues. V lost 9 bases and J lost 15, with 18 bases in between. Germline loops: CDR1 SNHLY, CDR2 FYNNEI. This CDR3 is CARGSGQPPFF. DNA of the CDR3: TGTGCCAGAGGATCAGGACAGCCGCCGTTCTTC.

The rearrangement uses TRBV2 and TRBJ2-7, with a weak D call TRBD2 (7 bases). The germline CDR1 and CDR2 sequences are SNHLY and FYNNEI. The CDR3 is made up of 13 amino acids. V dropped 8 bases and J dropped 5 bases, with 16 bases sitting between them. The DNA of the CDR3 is TGTGCCAGCGGGAGGGAGGGGGGCCACGAGCAGTACTTC. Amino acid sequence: CASGREGGHEQYF.

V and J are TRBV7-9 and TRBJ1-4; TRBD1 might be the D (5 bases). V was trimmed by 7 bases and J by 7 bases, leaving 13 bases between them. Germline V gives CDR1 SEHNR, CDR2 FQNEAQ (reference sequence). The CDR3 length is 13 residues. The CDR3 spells CASIGGAGEKLFF. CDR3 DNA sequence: TGTGCCAGCATAGGCGGGGCCGGTGAAAAACTGTTTTTT.

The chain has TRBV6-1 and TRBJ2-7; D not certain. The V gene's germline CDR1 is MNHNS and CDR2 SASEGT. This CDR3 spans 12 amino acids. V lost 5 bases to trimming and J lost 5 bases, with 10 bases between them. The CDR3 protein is CASSNYQNEQYF. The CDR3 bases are TGTGCCAGCAGTAACTATCAGAACGAGCAGTACTTC.

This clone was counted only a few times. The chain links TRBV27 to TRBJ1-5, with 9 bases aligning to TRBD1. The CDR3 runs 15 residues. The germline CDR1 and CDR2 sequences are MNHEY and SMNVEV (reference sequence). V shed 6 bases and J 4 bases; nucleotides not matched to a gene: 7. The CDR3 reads CASSPGQGANQPQHF. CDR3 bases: TGTGCCAGCAGCCCGGGACAGGGCGCAAATCAGCCCCAGCATTTT.

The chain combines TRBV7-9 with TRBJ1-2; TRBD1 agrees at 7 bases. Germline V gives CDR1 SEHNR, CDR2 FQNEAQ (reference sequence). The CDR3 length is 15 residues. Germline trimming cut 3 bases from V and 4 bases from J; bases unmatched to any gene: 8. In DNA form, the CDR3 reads TGTGCCAGCAGCTTGGATCCAGGACAGGCCTATGGCTACACCTTC. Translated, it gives CASSLDPGQAYGYTF.

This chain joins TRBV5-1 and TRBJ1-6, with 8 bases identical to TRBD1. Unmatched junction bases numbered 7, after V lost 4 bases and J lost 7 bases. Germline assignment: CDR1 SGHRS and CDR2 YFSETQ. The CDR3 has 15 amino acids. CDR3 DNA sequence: TGCGCCAGCAGCCTGGACAGGGTGGAAAATTCACCCCTCCACTTT. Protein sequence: CASSLDRVENSPLHF. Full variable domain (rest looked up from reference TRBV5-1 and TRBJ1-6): KAGVTQTPRYLIKTRGQQVTLSCSPISGHRSVSWYQQTPGQGLQFLFEYFSETQRNKGNFPGRFSGRQFSNSRSEMNVSTLELGDSALYLCASSLDRVENSPLHFGNGTRLTVT.

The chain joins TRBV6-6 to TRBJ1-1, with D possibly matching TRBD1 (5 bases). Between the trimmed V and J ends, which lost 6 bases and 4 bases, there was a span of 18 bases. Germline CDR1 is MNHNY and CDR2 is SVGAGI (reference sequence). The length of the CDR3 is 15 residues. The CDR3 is CASSPRGGERTEAFF. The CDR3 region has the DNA TGTGCCAGCAGCCCGAGGGGCGGGGAGCGCACTGAAGCTTTCTTT.

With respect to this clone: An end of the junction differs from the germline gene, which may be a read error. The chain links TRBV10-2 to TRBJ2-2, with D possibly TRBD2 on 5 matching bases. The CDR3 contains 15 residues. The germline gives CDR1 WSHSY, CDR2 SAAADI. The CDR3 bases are TGCGCCAGCAGTACTACTACACTGAACACCGGGAAGCTGTTTTTT. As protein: CASSTTTLNTGKLFF.

The CDR3 sequence is CASKSQGDVGNQPQHF. CDR3 in DNA: TGTGCCAGCAAGAGTCAGGGTGATGTAGGCAATCAGCCCCAGCATTTT. V usage is TRBV28 and J usage is TRBJ1-5; a weak D match, TRBD1 (5 bases). CDR3 length equals 16 residues. The ends were cut back, 7 bases at V and 2 bases at J, with 18 bases in the middle. The germline V gene has CDR1 MDHEN and CDR2 SYDVKM.

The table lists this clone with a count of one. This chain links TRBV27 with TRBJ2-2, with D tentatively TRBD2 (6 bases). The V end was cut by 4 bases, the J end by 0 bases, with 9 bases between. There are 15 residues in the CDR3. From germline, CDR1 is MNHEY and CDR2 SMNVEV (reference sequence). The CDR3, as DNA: TGTGCCAGCAGTTCGGGACTGCCGAACACCGGGGAGCTGTTTTTT. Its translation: CASSSGLPNTGELFF.

DNA of the CDR3: TGTGCCAGCAGCCTCAGACTAGCGGGCTATACGGGGGAGCTGTTTTTT. This encodes CASSLRLAGYTGELFF. The V gene is TRBV7-2, the J gene TRBJ2-2; 10 bases fit TRBD2. Germline CDR1 SGHTA, CDR2 FQGNSA. There are 16 residues in the CDR3. Germline trimming cut 5 bases from V and 8 bases from J; bases unmatched to any gene: 11.

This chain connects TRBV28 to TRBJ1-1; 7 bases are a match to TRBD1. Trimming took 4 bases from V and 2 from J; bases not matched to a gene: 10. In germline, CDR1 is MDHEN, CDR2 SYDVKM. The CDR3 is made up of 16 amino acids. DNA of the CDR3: TGTGCCAGCAGTTCGCCGGGACAGCCGATTAACACTGAAGCTTTCTTT. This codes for CASSSPGQPINTEAFF.

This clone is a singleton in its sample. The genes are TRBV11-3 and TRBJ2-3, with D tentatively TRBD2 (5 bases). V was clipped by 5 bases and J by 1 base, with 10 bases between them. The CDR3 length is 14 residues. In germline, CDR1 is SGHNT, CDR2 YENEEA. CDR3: CASSPQAGTDTQYF. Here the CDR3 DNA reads TGTGCCAGCAGCCCCCAAGCGGGCACAGATACGCAGTATTTT.

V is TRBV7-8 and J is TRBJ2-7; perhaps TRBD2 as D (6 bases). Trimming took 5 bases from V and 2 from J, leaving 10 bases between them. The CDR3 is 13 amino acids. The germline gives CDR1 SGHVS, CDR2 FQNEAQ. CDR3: CASSQGLTYEQYF. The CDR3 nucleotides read TGTGCCAGCAGCCAGGGACTTACCTACGAGCAGTACTTC.

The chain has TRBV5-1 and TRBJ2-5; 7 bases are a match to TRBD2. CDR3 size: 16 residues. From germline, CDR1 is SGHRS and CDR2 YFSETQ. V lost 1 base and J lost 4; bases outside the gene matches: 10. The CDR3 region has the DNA TGCGCCAGCAGCTTGAACGGGGATGGACTAGTAGAGACCCAGTACTTC. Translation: CASSLNGDGLVETQYF.

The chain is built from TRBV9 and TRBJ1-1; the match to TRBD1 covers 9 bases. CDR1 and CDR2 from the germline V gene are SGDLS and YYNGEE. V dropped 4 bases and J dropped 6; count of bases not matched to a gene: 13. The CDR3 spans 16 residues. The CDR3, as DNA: TGTGCCAGCAGCCCCTCCGGGGGACAGGGATTTTCTGAAGCTTTCTTT. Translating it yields CASSPSGGQGFSEAFF.

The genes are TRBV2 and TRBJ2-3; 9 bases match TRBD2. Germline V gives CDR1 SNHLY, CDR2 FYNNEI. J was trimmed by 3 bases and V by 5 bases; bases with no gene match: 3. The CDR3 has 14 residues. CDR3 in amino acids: CASSRSGGTDTQYF. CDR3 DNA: TGTGCCAGCAGTCGAAGCGGGGGGACAGATACGCAGTATTTT.

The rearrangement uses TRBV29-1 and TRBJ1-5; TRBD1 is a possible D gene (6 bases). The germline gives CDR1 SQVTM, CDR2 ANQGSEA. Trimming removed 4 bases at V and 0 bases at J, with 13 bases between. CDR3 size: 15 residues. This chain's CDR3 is CSVGAGAGSNQPQHF. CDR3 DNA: TGCAGCGTTGGGGCGGGGGCAGGTAGCAATCAGCCCCAGCATTTT.

This CDR3 is CASSLGQESTGELFF. DNA of the CDR3: TGCGCCAGCAGCTTGGGACAGGAGAGCACCGGGGAGCTGTTTTTT. V gene TRBV5-1 combines with J gene TRBJ2-2; D is possibly TRBD1 (6 bases). There are 15 residues in the CDR3. Per germline, CDR1 SGHRS and CDR2 YFSETQ. V was trimmed by 0 bases and J by 4 bases, leaving 10 bases between them.

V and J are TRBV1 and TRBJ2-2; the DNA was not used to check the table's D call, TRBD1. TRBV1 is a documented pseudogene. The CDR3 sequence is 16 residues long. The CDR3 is CTSSIPGTGVPGELFF. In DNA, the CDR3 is TGCACCAGCAGCATACCCGGGACAGGGGTTCCCGGGGAGCTGTTTTTT.

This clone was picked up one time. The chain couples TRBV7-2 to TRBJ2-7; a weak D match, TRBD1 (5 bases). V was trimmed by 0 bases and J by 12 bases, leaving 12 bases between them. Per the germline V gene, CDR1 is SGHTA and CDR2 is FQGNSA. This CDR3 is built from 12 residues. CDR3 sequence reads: CASSLAETDAYF. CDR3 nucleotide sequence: TGTGCCAGCAGCTTAGCGGAGACAGACGCGTACTTC.

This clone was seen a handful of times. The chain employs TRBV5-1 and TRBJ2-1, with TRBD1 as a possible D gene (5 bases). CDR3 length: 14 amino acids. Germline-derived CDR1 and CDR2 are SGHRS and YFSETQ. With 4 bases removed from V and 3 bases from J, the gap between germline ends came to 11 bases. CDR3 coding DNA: TGCGCCAGCAGCCTACGACAGAACTACAATGAGCAGTTCTTC. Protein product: CASSLRQNYNEQFF.